This record concerns one T cell receptor beta chain sequence. These data are taken from a study of CD8 T cells in Susac syndrome. The CDR3 consists of 15 residues. The trim removed 2 bases at V and 1 base at J, leaving 3 bases unmatched. CDR1 and CDR2 (germline): KGHSH, LQKENI. High-throughput TCR beta sequencing covered peripheral CD8+ and CD4+ T cells. Controls were healthy donors chosen to match patients in age and sex. It was negative isolation that provided the CD8+ and CD4+ T cells, whereas TEMRA cells were enriched by FACS. The authors reverse transcribed about 0.5 to 1 ug RNA with random hexamers. It was immunoSEQ multiplex PCR that amplified TCR beta CDR3 across 54 Vbeta and 13 Jbeta. TCRdb called the immunoSEQ multiplex PCR reads again in MiXCR, with one record for every CDR3 protein. The sample has about 89,000 distinct CDR3 sequences; roughly 93% are singletons.

The origin of this receptor is a human donor in good health. The chain combines TRBV18 with TRBJ1-1, with 8 bases identical to TRBD1. Sequencing was done on a sample of CD8+ T cells from PBMCs. The CDR3 protein is CASSPGTGTNTEAFF. CDR3 in DNA: TGTGCCAGCTCACCAGGGACAGGTACGAACACTGAAGCTTTCTTT. The full variable domain, completed using reference TRBV18 and TRBJ1-1, is NAGVMQNPRHLVRRRGQEARLRCSPMKGHSHVYWYRQLPEEGLKFMVYLQKENIIDESGMPKERFSAEFPKEGPSILRIQQVVRGDSAAYFCASSPGTGTNTEAFFGQGTRLTVV.